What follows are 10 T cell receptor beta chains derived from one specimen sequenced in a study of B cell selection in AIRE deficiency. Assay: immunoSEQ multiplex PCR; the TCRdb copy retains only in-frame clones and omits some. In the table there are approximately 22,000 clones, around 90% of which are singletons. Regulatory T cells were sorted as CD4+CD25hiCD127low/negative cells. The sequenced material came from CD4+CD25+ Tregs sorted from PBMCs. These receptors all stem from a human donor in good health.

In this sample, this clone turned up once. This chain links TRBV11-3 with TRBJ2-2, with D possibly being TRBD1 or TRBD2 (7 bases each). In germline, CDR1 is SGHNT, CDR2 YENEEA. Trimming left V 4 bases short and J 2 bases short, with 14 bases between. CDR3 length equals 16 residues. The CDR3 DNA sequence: TGTGCCAGCAGCTGGCAGGGGGGGCGAAACACCGGGGAGCTGTTTTTT. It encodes CASSWQGGRNTGELFF.

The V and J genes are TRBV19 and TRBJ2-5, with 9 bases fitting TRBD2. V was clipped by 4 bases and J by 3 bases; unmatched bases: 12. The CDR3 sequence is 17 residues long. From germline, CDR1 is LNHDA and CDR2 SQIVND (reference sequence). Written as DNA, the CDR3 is TGTGCCAGTAGTACCCAGGGGACTAGCTGGGGCAAAGAGACCCAGTACTTC. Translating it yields CASSTQGTSWGKETQYF.

The CDR3 DNA reads as TGTGCCAGCTCACCATACTCGGGACATATGAACACTGAAGCTTTCTTT. This translates into CASSPYSGHMNTEAFF. The chain has TRBV18 and TRBJ1-1; perhaps TRBD1 as D (6 bases). The V gene's germline CDR1 is KGHSH and CDR2 LQKENI. This CDR3 comprises 16 residues. V was pared by 2 bases and J by 0 bases, with 13 bases between.

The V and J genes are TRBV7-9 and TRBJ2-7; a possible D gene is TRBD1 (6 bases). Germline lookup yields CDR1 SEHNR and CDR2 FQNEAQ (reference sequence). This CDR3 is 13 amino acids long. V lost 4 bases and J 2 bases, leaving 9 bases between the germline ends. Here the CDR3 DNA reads TGTGCCAGCAGCTGGGGGCCCGCCTACGAGCAGTACTTC. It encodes CASSWGPAYEQYF. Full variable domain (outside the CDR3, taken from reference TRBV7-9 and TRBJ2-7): DTGVSQNPRHKITKRGQNVTFRCDPISEHNRLYWYRQTLGQGPEFLTYFQNEAQLEKSRLLSDRFSAERPKGSFSTLEIQRTEQGDSAMYLCASSWGPAYEQYFGPGTRLTVT.

The CDR3 loop reads CASSGWLSLELAASEQFF. CDR3 bases: TGTGCCAGCTCCGGATGGTTAAGTCTTGAACTAGCGGCCTCTGAGCAGTTCTTC. The rearrangement links TRBV18 to TRBJ2-1, with 8 bases lining up with TRBD2. Germline lookup yields CDR1 KGHSH and CDR2 LQKENI. This CDR3 comprises 18 residues. The J segment lost 9 bases and the V segment lost 6 bases, leaving 22 bases of the junction unmatched.

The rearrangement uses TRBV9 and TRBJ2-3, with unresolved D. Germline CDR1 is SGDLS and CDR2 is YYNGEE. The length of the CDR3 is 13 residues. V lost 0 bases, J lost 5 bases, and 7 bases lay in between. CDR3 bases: TGTGCCAGCAGCGTAGCTGCCCAAGATACGCAGTATTTT. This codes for CASSVAAQDTQYF. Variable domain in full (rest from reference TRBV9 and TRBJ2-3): DSGVTQTPKHLITATGQRVTLRCSPRSGDLSVYWYQQSLDQGLQFLIQYYNGEERAKGNILERFSAQQFPDLHSELNLSSLELGDSALYFCASSVAAQDTQYFGPGTRLTVL.

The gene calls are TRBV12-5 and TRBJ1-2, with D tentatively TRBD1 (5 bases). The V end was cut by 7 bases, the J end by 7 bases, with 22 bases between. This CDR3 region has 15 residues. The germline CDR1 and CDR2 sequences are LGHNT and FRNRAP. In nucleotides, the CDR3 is TGTGCTAGTGATTTCCCGGCGGGGGAGAGGATTGGCTACACCTTC. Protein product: CASDFPAGERIGYTF.

CDR3 amino acids: CASSSGTGRSPLHF. The CDR3 nucleotides read TGTGCCAGTAGTTCCGGGACAGGGCGCTCACCCCTCCACTTT. The genes are TRBV19 and TRBJ1-6; 9 nucleotides match TRBD1. CDR3 size: 14 residues. Losses at the gene ends were 5 bases for V and 10 bases for J; bases not matched to a gene: 6. CDR1 is LNHDA, CDR2 SQIVND, per germline (reference sequence).

The CDR3 loop is CASSQGWDTQYF. The CDR3 DNA follows: TGCGCCAGCAGCCAAGGTTGGGATACGCAGTATTTT. The chain uses TRBV4-1 and TRBJ2-3; no firm D call. The V and J ends lost 1 base and 6 bases respectively, with 5 bases between them. Germline V gene lookup returns CDR1 MGHRA and CDR2 YSYEKL. This CDR3 is 12 amino acids long.

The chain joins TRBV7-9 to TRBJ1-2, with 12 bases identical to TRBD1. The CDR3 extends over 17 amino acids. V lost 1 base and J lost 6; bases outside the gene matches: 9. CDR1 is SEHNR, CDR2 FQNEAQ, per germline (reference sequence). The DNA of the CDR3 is TGTGCCAGCAGCTTAGGAGTTGGGACAGGGGGCGCGGATGGCTACACCTTC. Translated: CASSLGVGTGGADGYTF.